The source of this TCR beta chain is a study of radiotherapy plus CTLA-4 blockade in lung cancer. In the study overall: Patients showed objective responses in roughly 19% of cases and disease control in under 35%.

This clone has just one count. Antigen: not known. Findings of the study overall: Blood saw expansion of tumor-derived TCR clones after radiotherapy plus ipilimumab. Dynamics of early blood T cell clones, together with interferon-beta, were reportedly the best predictors of response.

Germline V gene lookup returns CDR1 SGHTA and CDR2 FQGTGA. The length of the CDR3 is 17 residues. V shed 4 bases and J 5 bases; nucleotides not matched to a gene: 6. The data were produced by immunoSEQ multiplex PCR, yet TCRdb's version contains in-frame clones alone and is incomplete. The repertoire holds nearly 95,000 clones, with about four fifths as singletons. The chain is built from TRBV7-3 and TRBJ2-2; 14 bases map to TRBD2. This sample comprised peripheral blood, obtained from a patient treated with radiotherapy plus ipilimumab. This clonotype was obtained from a human donor with non-small cell lung cancer that progressed on radiotherapy plus ipilimumab. The CDR3, as DNA: TGTGCCAGCAGCTCGGGACTAGCGGGAGCCTCGACCGGGGAGCTGTTTTTT. Its protein product is CASSSGLAGASTGELFF.